This note documents a single T cell receptor beta chain sequence. CDR1 SNHLY and CDR2 FYNNEI come from the germline V gene. Trimming left V 6 bases short and J 3 bases short, with 11 bases between. The CDR3 spans 14 residues. These data originate in a study of blood T cell repertoires in COVID-19. Looking at the study overall: Samples representing acute and convalescent COVID-19 were sourced from the United States, Italy and Spain. PBMCs, B-cell-depleted T cells, or T cells were the source of the cDNA or gDNA that made up the material.

Authors' analysis steps: Estimation of nucleated cell counts was performed using reference gene primer amplification. Data came from immunoSEQ multiplex PCR; TCRdb stores just in-frame clones and leaves some out. D and trimming were read from the DNA, whereas the V and J calls and clone size are those reported in that table. This table holds 110,000 or so clones, roughly 85% found once. The origin of this receptor is a man aged 50-59 years with acute or convalescent COVID-19. The chain couples TRBV2 to TRBJ2-2; D ambiguous. Sequenced input: peripheral blood. The CDR3 bases are TGTGCCAGCAGCGCACAGACGTACACCGGGGAGCTGTTTTTT. Translating gives CASSAQTYTGELFF.